The present T cell receptor (beta chain) was sequenced within a study of CD8 T cells in Susac syndrome. Random hexamers primed reverse transcription of about 0.5 to 1 ug RNA. TCRdb used MiXCR to reprocess the immunoSEQ multiplex PCR reads, holding one entry per CDR3 protein. The table shows fewer than 200,000 distinct CDR3 sequences, with roughly 95% occurring only once. The germline CDR1 and CDR2 sequences are MNHEY and SMNVEV (reference sequence). The germline V and J ends were trimmed by 5 bases and 4 bases, with 14 bases remaining between them. The CDR3 spans 14 residues. Sequences were obtained from CD8+ T cells from PBMCs. This receptor was obtained from a human donor with multiple sclerosis. The V gene is TRBV27, the J gene TRBJ2-5; TRBD2 might be the D (6 bases). CDR3 sequence (DNA): TGTGCCAGCAGTCTCCTCTCTAGCGCAGAGACCCAGTACTTC. It is translated as CASSLLSSAETQYF.